This entry lists 4 T cell receptor beta chains sequenced from one sample in a study of blood T cell repertoires in COVID-19. The method was immunoSEQ multiplex PCR; TCRdb's version includes in-frame clones alone and lacks a portion of them. The sample lists around 69,000 clones, roughly 85% occurring once. The sequenced material came from peripheral blood. These receptors all come from an older woman with acute or convalescent COVID-19.

A single count supports this clone. V is TRBV24-1 and J is TRBJ1-1; D remains ambiguous. This CDR3 spans 12 amino acids. Germline V gene lookup returns CDR1 KGHDR and CDR2 SFDVKD. Trimming took off 4 bases at V and 10 bases at J, with 12 bases between the two ends. CDR3 nucleotide sequence: TGTGCCACCAGTGACCCCGGGTCCCGAGCTTTCTTT. Residues: CATSDPGSRAFF.

This chain joins TRBV6-5 and TRBJ2-1, with D possibly TRBD2 on 5 matching bases. Trimming pared 4 bases from V and 7 bases from J, leaving 8 bases between. The CDR3 sequence is 12 residues long. Germline loops: CDR1 MNHEY, CDR2 SVGAGI. The CDR3 region has the DNA TGTGCCAGCAGTTGGTCGGGGAATGAGCAGTTCTTC. Its protein product is CASSWSGNEQFF.

The chain has TRBV6-1 and TRBJ2-5; possibly TRBD2 for D (5 bases). Germline assignment: CDR1 MNHNS and CDR2 SASEGT. Trimming removed 1 base from V and 3 bases from J, with 9 bases in between. The CDR3 covers 14 residues. The CDR3, as DNA: TGTGCCAGCAGTGAAGGGGTGGGAGAAGAGACCCAGTACTTC. Its translation is CASSEGVGEETQYF.

This chain connects TRBV23-1 to TRBJ2-3, with D unresolved. TRBV23-1 is an ORF for which the function is uncertain. The CDR3 length is 13 residues. V was clipped by 7 bases and J by 3 bases, with 11 bases between them. This CDR3 is CASTPSLTDTQYF. For the CDR3, the DNA is TGCGCCAGCACGCCAAGTCTAACAGATACGCAGTATTTT.